Reported below is one TCR beta chain. Antigen unknown. This specimen comes from a study of high-grade serous ovarian cancer treatment subgroups. As for the study in general: On average, more than 14,000 reads and 6,000 to 7,500 unique TCR beta rearrangements were obtained per sample. General study findings and limits: CDR1 and CDR2 were left unanalyzed; analyses focused on CDR3.

CDR3 length: 13 residues. Trimming cost V 8 bases and J 5 bases, with 12 bases left between them. The germline gives CDR1 MNHNS, CDR2 SASEGT. Tumor samples were taken before definitive surgery or chemotherapy. Data came from immunoSEQ multiplex PCR; TCRdb stores just in-frame clones and leaves some out. The table shows about 3,000 clones, with roughly 87% occurring only once. The chain employs TRBV6-1 and TRBJ2-2; D might be TRBD1 (6 bases). The receptor was isolated from a human donor with high-grade serous ovarian cancer. Sequenced: tumor tissue. The CDR3 DNA sequence: TGTGCCAGCGGGGCAGGGGTGACCGGGGAGCTGTTTTTT. It codes for CASGAGVTGELFF.